The source of this T cell receptor beta chain is a study of cytomegalovirus exposure and HLA in healthy donors. Whole-study results and caveats: Accurate predictions that matched the HLA-A and HLA-B alleles of most subjects were reportedly made from TCR beta sequences.

Only a few counts were recorded for this clone. The antigen remains unidentified. This CDR3 is 16 amino acids long. CDR1 and CDR2 (germline): SGHNT, YYREEE (reference sequence). Trimming stripped 4 bases from V and 0 bases from J, with 14 bases between. Vbeta (60) and Jbeta (13) primers were used in the PCR. Only in-frame clones appear in the TCRdb table, and some are missing; sequencing was by immunoSEQ multiplex PCR. The table lists 65,000 to 95,000 clones, about three quarters of them singletons. The sample comprised PBMCs. The TCR was taken from a male donor in good health and CMV-seropositive. The chain employs TRBV5-4 and TRBJ1-3, with D possibly TRBD1 on 6 matching bases. The CDR3 here is CASSPGGPRSGNTIYF. The DNA of the CDR3 is TGTGCCAGCAGCCCGGGGGGGCCACGCTCTGGAAACACCATATATTTT. Filled out from reference TRBV5-4 and TRBJ1-3, the complete variable domain reads ETGVTQSPTHLIKTRGQQVTLRCSSQSGHNTVSWYQQALGQGPQFIFQYYREEENGRGNFPPRFSGLQFPNYSSELNVNALELDDSALYLCASSPGGPRSGNTIYFGEGSWLTVV.